These 4 T cell receptor beta chains came from one sample sequenced in a study of T-cell memory formation after mild COVID-19. MiXCR was run by TCRdb on the 5' RACE reads, yielding one entry per CDR3 protein. The table includes some 300,000 distinct CDR3 sequences, 20% to 25% detected once. Sequenced: PBMCs or a T cell subset sorted from them (not recorded which). All receptors come from a man aged 18 to 29 who had mild COVID-19 (a few samples of this study predate the infection). Cell type and time point are not known.

This clonotype showed up many times. The CDR3: CSAPLRDRGYQPQHF. CDR3 DNA sequence: TGCAGTGCCCCACTCCGGGACAGGGGCTATCAGCCCCAGCATTTT. The chain uses TRBV20-1 and TRBJ1-5, with TRBD1 matching 10 bases. The CDR3 has 15 amino acids. With V trimmed by 6 bases and J by 5 bases, 10 bases remained unmatched. Germline loops: CDR1 DFQATT, CDR2 SNEGSKA (reference sequence).

This clonotype was seen a handful of times. The gene calls are TRBV5-1 and TRBJ1-6; 8 positions match TRBD1. Trimming cost V 4 bases and J 8 bases; bases outside gene matches: 8. The CDR3 sequence is 15 residues long. From germline, CDR1 is SGHRS and CDR2 YFSETQ. CDR3 residues: CASSRTTGDHSPLHF. For the CDR3, the DNA is TGCGCCAGCAGCCGAACGACAGGGGATCATTCACCCCTCCACTTT.

The V gene is TRBV19, the J gene TRBJ2-2; D uncertain. The CDR3 sequence is 13 residues long. V was pared by 5 bases and J by 6 bases, with 10 bases between. Germline lookup yields CDR1 LNHDA and CDR2 SQIVND (reference sequence). CDR3 in DNA: TGTGCCAGTAGTTTCCCTCTATCCGGGGAGCTGTTTTTT. Amino acids: CASSFPLSGELFF.

The chain recombines TRBV7-3 with TRBJ1-1; possibly TRBD1 for D (6 bases). Germline-derived CDR1 and CDR2 are SGHTA and FQGTGA. Between the trimmed V and J ends, which lost 5 bases and 5 bases, there was a span of 15 bases. CDR3 length equals 14 residues. CDR3 loop: CASSPSGVGTEAFF. The DNA of the CDR3 is TGTGCCAGCAGCCCCTCAGGGGTAGGGACTGAAGCTTTCTTT. The whole variable domain, filled in from reference TRBV7-3 and TRBJ1-1, reads GAGVSQTPSNKVTEKGKYVELRCDPISGHTALYWYRQSLGQGPEFLIYFQGTGAADDSGLPNDRFFAVRPEGSVSTLKIQRTERGDSAVYLCASSPSGVGTEAFFGQGTRLTVV.